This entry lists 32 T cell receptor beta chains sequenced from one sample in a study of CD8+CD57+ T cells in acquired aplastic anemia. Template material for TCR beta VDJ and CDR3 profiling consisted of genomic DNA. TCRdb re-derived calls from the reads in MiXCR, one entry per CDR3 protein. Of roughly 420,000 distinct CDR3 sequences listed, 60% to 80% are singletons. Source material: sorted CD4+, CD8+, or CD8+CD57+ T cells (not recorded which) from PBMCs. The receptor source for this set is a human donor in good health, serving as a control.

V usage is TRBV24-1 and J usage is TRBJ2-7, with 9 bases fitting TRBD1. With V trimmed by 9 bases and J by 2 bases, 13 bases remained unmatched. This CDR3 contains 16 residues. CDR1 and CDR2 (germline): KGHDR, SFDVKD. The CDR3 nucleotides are TGTGCCACCGGACAGGGGAACACCGGCGGGACCTACGAGCAGTACTTC. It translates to CATGQGNTGGTYEQYF.

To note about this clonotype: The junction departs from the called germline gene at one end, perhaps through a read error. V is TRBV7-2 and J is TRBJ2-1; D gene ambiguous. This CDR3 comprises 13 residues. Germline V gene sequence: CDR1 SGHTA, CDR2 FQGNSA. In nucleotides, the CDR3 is TGCGCCAGCAGCTTGGGCCCCGCGAATGAGCAGTTCTTC. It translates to CASSLGPANEQFF.

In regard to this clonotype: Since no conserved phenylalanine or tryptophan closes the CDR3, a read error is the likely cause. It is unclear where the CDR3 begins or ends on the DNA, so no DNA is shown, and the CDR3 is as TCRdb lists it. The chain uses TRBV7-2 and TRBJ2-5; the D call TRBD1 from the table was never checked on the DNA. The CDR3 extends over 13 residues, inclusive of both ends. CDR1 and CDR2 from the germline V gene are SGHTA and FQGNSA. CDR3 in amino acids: CASSPGQPLTFGA.

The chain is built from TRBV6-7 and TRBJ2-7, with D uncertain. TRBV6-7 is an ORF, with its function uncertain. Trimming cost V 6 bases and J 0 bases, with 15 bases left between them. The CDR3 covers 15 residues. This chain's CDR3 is CASSCPYGNSYEQYF. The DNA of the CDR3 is TGTGCCAGCAGCTGCCCCTACGGTAACTCCTACGAGCAGTACTTC.

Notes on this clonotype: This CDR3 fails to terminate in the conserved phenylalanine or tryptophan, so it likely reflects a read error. CDR3 region: CAIRRGESSGYTL. The CDR3 nucleotides read TGTGCCATCAGGCGGGGGGAGTCATCTGGCTACACCTTG. The chain joins TRBV10-3 to TRBJ1-2; a weak D match, TRBD1 (5 bases). The CDR3 extends over 13 amino acids. The V and J ends lost 6 bases and 7 bases respectively, with 15 bases between them. CDR1 and CDR2 from the germline V gene are ENHRY and SYGVKD.

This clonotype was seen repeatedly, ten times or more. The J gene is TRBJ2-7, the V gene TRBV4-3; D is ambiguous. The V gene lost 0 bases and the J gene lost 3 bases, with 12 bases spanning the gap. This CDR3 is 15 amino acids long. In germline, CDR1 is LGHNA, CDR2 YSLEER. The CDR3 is CASSQDYEAVYEQYF. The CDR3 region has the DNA TGCGCCAGCAGCCAAGATTATGAGGCAGTCTACGAGCAGTACTTC.

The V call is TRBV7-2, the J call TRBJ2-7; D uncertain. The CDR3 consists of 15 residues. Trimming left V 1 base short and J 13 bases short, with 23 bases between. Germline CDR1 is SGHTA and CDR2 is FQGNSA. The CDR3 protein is CASSLGTPYEQYFYF. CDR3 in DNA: TGTGCCAGCAGCTTAGGAACACCGTACGAACAGTACTTCTACTTC.

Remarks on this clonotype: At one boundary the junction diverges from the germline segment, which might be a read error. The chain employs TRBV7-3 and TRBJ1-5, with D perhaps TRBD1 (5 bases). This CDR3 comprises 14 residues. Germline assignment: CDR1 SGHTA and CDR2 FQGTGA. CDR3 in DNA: TGTGCCAGCAGCCCCGTTCCTACGAGCAGTACCCAGGGCTTT. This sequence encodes CASSPVPTSSTQGF.

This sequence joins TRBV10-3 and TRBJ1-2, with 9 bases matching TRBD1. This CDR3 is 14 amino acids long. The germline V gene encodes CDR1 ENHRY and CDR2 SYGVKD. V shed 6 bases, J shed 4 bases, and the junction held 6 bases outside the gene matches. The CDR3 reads CAIRRTGDVYGYTF. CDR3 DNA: TGTGCCATCAGGCGGACAGGGGACGTCTATGGCTACACCTTC.

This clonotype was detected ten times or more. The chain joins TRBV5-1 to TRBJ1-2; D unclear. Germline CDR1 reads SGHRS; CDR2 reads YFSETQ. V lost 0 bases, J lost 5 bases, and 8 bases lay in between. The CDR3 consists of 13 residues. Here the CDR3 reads CASSLVVGYGYTF. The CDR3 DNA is TGCGCCAGCAGCTTGGTGGTAGGGTATGGCTACACCTTC.

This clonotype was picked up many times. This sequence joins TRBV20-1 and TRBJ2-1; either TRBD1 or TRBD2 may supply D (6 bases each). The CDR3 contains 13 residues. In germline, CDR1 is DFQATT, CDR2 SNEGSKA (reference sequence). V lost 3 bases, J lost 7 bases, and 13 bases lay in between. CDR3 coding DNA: TGCAGTGCTAGGAGGGGGGCCGAAAATGAGCAGTTCTTC. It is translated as CSARRGAENEQFF.

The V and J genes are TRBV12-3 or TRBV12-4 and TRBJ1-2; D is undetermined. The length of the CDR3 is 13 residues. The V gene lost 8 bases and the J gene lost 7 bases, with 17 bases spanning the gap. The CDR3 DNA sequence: TGTGCCAGCGTCCCTAGCAGGCGATCTGGCTACACCTTC. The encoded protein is CASVPSRRSGYTF.

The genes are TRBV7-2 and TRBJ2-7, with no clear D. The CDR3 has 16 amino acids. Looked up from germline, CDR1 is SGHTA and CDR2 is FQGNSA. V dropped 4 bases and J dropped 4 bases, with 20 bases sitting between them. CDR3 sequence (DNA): TGTGCCAGCAGCTCGACCGAACTTGCGATCCCGTACGAGCAGTACTTC. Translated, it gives CASSSTELAIPYEQYF.

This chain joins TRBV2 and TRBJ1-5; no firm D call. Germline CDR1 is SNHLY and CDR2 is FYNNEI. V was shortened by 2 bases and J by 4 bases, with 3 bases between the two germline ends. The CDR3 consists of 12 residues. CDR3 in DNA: TGTGCCAGCAGTGAACAGAATCAGCCCCAGCATTTT. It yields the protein CASSEQNQPQHF.

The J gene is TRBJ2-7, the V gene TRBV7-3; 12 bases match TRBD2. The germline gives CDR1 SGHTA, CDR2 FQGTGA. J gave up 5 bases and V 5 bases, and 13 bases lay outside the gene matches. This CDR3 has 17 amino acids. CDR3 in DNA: TGTGCCAGCAGCCACTGCCCCCGACTAGCGGGAGTCCACGAGCAGTACGTC. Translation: CASSHCPRLAGVHEQYV.

The CDR3 region is CSVATGTGQTELFF. The CDR3 coding sequence is TGCAGCGTCGCAACTGGGACAGGCCAAACGGAACTGTTTTTT. The V and J genes are TRBV29-1 and TRBJ1-4; 8 nucleotides match TRBD1. J gave up 12 bases and V 6 bases, and 15 bases lay outside the gene matches. The CDR3 length is 14 residues. Germline V CDR1 and CDR2: SQVTM, ANQGSEA. The full variable domain, with the rest looked up from reference TRBV29-1 and TRBJ1-4, is SAVISQKPSRDICQRGTSLTIQCQVDSQVTMMFWYRQQPGQSLTLIATANQGSEATYESGFVIDKFPISRPNLTFSTLTVSNMSPEDSSIYLCSVATGTGQTELFFGSGTQLSVL.

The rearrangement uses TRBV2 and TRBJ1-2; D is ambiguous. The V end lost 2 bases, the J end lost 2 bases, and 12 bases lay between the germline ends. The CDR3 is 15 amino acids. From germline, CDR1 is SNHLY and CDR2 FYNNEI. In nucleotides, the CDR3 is TGTGCCAGCAGTGAATCTACGGGATTGAACTATGGCTACACCTTC. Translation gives CASSESTGLNYGYTF.

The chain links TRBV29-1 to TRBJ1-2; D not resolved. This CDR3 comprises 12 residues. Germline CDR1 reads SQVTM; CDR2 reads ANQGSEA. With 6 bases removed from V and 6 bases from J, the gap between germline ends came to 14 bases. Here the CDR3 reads CSVSLDFNGYTF. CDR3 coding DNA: TGCAGCGTCAGCTTGGATTTCAATGGCTACACCTTC. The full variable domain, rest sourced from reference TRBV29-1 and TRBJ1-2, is SAVISQKPSRDICQRGTSLTIQCQVDSQVTMMFWYRQQPGQSLTLIATANQGSEATYESGFVIDKFPISRPNLTFSTLTVSNMSPEDSSIYLCSVSLDFNGYTFGSGTRLTVV.

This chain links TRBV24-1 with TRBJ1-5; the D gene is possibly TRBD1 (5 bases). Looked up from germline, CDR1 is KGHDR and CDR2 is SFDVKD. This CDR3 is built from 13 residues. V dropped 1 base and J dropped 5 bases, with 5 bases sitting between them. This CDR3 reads CATSDLGDQPQHF. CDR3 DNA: TGTGCCACCAGTGATTTAGGGGATCAGCCCCAGCATTTT.

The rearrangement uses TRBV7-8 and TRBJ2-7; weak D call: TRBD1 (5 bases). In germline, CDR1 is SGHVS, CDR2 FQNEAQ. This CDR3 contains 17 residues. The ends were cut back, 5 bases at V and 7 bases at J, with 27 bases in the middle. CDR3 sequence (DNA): TGTGCCAGCAGCGTAGGTGGAGACAACAGGCCCCTCGGGGAGCAGTACTTC. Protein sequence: CASSVGGDNRPLGEQYF.

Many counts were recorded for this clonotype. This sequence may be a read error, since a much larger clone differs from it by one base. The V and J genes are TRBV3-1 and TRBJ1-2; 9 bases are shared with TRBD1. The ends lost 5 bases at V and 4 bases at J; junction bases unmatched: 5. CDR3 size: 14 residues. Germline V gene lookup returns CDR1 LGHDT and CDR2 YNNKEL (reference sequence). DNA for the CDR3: TGTGCCAGCAGCTCGGGACAGGGAATCTATGGCTACACCTTC. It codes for CASSSGQGIYGYTF.

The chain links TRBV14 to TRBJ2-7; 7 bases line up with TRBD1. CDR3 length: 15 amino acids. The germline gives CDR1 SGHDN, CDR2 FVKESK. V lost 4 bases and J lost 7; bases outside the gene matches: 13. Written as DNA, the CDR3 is TGTGCCAGCAGCCCCGACAGGGCTTGGGACGATGAGCAGTACTTC. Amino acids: CASSPDRAWDDEQYF.

The CDR3 reads CSAPGEVPYEQYF. The CDR3 nucleotides read TGCAGTGCCCCGGGAGAGGTTCCCTACGAGCAGTACTTC. This sequence joins TRBV20-1 and TRBJ2-7; weak D call: TRBD2 (6 bases). V was clipped by 6 bases and J by 2 bases, with 14 bases between them. Germline V gene sequence: CDR1 DFQATT, CDR2 SNEGSKA (reference sequence). The length of the CDR3 is 13 residues.

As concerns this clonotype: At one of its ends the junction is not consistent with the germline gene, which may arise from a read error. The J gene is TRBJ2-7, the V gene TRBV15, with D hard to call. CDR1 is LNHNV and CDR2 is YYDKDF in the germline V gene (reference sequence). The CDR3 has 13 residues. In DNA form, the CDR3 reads TGTGCCACCAGCAGAGGTTCTCACTACGGGCAGTACTTC. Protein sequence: CATSRGSHYGQYF.

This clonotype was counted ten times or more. The CDR3 sequence: CASSSSDLYGYTF. The CDR3 DNA reads as TGTGCCAGTAGTAGCTCGGACCTCTATGGCTACACCTTC. This sequence joins TRBV19 and TRBJ1-2; D gene ambiguous. This CDR3 is built from 13 residues. In germline, CDR1 is LNHDA, CDR2 SQIVND (reference sequence). V was shortened by 4 bases and J by 4 bases, with 10 bases between the two germline ends.

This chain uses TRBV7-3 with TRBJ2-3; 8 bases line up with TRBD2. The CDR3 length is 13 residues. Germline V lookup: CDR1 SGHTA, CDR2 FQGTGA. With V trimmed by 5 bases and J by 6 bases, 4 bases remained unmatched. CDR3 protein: CASSHGGADTQYF. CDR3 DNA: TGTGCCAGCAGCCACGGGGGGGCGGATACGCAGTATTTT.

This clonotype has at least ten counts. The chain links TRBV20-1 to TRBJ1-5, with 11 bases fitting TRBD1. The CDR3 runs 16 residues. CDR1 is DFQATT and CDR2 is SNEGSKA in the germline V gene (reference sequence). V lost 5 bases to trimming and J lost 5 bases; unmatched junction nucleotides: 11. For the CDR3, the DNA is TGCAGTGCTTTCTCCGGGACAGGGGGTGAAGATCAGCCCCAGCATTTT. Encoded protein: CSAFSGTGGEDQPQHF.

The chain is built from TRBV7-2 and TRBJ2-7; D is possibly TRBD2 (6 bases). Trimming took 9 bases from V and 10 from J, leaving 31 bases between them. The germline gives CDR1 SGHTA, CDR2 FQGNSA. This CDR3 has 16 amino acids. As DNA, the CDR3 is TGTGCCAGTAGCCTTCCCGGGGACTGGGGCTACACCTTCCAGTACTTC. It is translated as CASSLPGDWGYTFQYF. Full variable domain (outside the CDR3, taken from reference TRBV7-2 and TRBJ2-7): GAGVSQSPSNKVTEKGKDVELRCDPISGHTALYWYRQSLGQGLEFLIYFQGNSAPDKSGLPSDRFSAERTGGSVSTLTIQRTQQEDSAVYLCASSLPGDWGYTFQYFGPGTRLTVT.

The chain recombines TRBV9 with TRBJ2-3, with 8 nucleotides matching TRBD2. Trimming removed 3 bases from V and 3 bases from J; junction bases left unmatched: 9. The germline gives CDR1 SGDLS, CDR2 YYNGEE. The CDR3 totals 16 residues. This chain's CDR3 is CASSAMAGGGTDTQYF. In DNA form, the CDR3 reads TGTGCCAGCAGCGCGATGGCGGGGGGCGGGACAGATACGCAGTATTTT.

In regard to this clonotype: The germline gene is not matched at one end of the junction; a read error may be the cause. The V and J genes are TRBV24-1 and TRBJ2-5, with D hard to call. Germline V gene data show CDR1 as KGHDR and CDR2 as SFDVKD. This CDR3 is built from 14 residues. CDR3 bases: TGTGCCACCAGTGATTTCACCCAGTCGAACAGAATGAACTTC. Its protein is CATSDFTQSNRMNF.

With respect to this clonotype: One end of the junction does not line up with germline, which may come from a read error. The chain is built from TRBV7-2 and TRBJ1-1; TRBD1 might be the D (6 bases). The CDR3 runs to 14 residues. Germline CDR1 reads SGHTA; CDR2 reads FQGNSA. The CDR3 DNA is TGTGCCAGCAGCATAGGAGGGCAGGACAGCTACGCTGTCTTT. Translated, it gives CASSIGGQDSYAVF.

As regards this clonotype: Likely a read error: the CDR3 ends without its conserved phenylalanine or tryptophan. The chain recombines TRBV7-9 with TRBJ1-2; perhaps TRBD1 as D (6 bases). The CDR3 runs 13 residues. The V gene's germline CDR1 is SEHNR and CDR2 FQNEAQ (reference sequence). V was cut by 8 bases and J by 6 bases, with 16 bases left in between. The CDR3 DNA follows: TGTGCCAGCTACCTGCCAGGGGCCGATGGCTACACCTTG. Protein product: CASYLPGADGYTL.